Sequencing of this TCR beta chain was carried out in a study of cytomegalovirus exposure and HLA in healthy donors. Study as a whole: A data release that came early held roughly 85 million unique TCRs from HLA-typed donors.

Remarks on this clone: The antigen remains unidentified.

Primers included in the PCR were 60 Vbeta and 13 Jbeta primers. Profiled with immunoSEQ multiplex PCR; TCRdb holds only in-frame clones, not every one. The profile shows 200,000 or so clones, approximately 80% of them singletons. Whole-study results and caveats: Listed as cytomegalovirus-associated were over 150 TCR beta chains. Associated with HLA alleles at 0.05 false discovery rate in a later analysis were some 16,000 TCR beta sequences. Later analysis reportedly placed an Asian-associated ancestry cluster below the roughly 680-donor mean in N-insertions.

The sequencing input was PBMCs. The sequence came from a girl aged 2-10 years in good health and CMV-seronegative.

The CDR3 DNA sequence: TGTGCCAGCAGCGTAATGGAGTTCTTCTCCTATAATTCACCCCTCCACTTT. Protein product: CASSVMEFFSYNSPLHF. The chain carries TRBV9 and TRBJ1-6; D call uncertain. Per germline, CDR1 SGDLS and CDR2 YYNGEE. The CDR3 runs 17 residues. Trimming took 1 base from V and 0 from J, leaving 11 bases between them.